This record covers a single T cell receptor (beta chain). This entry comes from a study of blood T cell repertoires in COVID-19. Study background: Researchers got acute and convalescent COVID-19 samples from the United States, Italy and Spain.

Authors' processing steps: Scientists estimated how many nucleated cells there were by amplifying reference gene primers. Profiling relied on immunoSEQ multiplex PCR, and the TCRdb table lists in-frame clones only, not all of them. V and J calls and clone size follow that table, whereas D and trimming were derived from the DNA. Seen here are about 190,000 clones, more than 65% observed once, and the top ten hold about 11%. CDR1 is SGHVS, CDR2 FQNEAQ, per germline. After removal of 8 bases from V and 3 bases from J, the junction contained 7 bases not matched to a gene. This CDR3 is 13 amino acids long.

Material: peripheral blood. The chain employs TRBV7-8 and TRBJ2-7; 7 bases are shared with TRBD1. This TCR came from a woman older than 75 with active or convalescent COVID-19. CDR3 region: CASVEGTVYEQYF. CDR3 nucleotides: TGTGCCAGCGTTGAGGGGACAGTCTACGAGCAGTACTTC.